The 20 T cell receptor beta chains given below trace back to one sample, sequenced in a study of T cell changes during pregnancy in multiple sclerosis. Sequencing was performed with immunoSEQ multiplex PCR; in TCRdb, only in-frame clones are kept and a portion is missing. This sample has about 24,000 clones, with more than 80% found just once. The source was CD8+ T cells from peripheral blood mononuclear cells, collected in the first trimester of pregnancy. The receptors come from a female donor in good health, enrolled as a control in a pregnancy study.

V is TRBV13 and J is TRBJ1-1; D remains unclear. This CDR3 contains 14 residues. Germline V gives CDR1 PRHDT, CDR2 FYEKMQ (reference sequence). With 5 bases removed from V and 2 bases from J, the gap between germline ends came to 12 bases. In DNA form, the CDR3 reads TGTGCCAGCAGCCCCCGCGGAGACAACACTGAAGCTTTCTTT. Protein: CASSPRGDNTEAFF. Combining the CDR3 with reference TRBV13 and TRBJ1-1 gives the whole variable domain AAGVIQSPRHLIKEKRETATLKCYPIPRHDTVYWYQQGPGQDPQFLISFYEKMQSDKGSIPDRFSAQQFSDYHSELNMSSLELGDSALYFCASSPRGDNTEAFFGQGTRLTVV.

The rearrangement joins TRBV27 to TRBJ1-2; D may be TRBD1 (5 bases). The CDR3 loop spans 15 amino acids. V was shortened by 3 bases and J by 5 bases, with 16 bases between the two germline ends. From germline, CDR1 is MNHEY and CDR2 SMNVEV (reference sequence). The CDR3 reads CASSFRGGTEYGYTF. The CDR3 nucleotides are TGTGCCAGCAGTTTCCGAGGCGGGACTGAGTATGGCTACACCTTC.

The J gene is TRBJ2-2, the V gene TRBV7-2; D is unclear. The CDR3 is 19 amino acids. Trimming took off 2 bases at V and 1 base at J, with 20 bases between the two ends. Germline V gene sequence: CDR1 SGHTA, CDR2 FQGNSA. DNA of the CDR3: TGTGCCAGCAGCTTACAACCATCACCCACCCTAAGGAACACCGGGGAGCTGTTTTTT. Translation gives CASSLQPSPTLRNTGELFF.

This clone has just a few counts. This chain uses TRBV9 with TRBJ2-7; D is possibly TRBD2 (6 bases). Trimming cost V 0 bases and J 3 bases, with 10 bases left between them. The CDR3 has 14 residues. Germline lookup yields CDR1 SGDLS and CDR2 YYNGEE. In DNA, the CDR3 is TGTGCCAGCAGCGTAGGACTAGGGCTCTACGAGCAGTACTTC. Amino acids: CASSVGLGLYEQYF.

This CDR3 reads CASSTWGQGDGYTF. The CDR3 DNA reads as TGTGCCAGCAGTACCTGGGGGCAGGGCGATGGCTACACCTTC. The J gene is TRBJ1-2, the V gene TRBV27, with D tentatively TRBD1 (6 bases). Trimming took 5 bases from V and 6 from J, leaving 16 bases between them. Per germline, CDR1 MNHEY and CDR2 SMNVEV (reference sequence). The CDR3 length is 14 residues.

This chain joins TRBV11-2 and TRBJ2-2, with D unresolved. The CDR3 is 12 residues long. Germline lookup yields CDR1 SGHAT and CDR2 FQNNGV. Deletions cut 5 bases from V and 7 bases from J, with 8 bases between. The CDR3 DNA reads TGTGCCAGCAGCGCCCGCAGCGGGGAGCTGTTTTTT. Its translation is CASSARSGELFF.

The chain couples TRBV28 to TRBJ2-4, with 7 bases that match TRBD1. The ends lost 7 bases at V and 3 bases at J; junction bases unmatched: 0. The germline V gene encodes CDR1 MDHEN and CDR2 SYDVKM. CDR3 length: 12 residues. The CDR3 DNA follows: TGTGCCAGCACAGGGGGCAAAAACATTCAGTACTTC. It encodes CASTGGKNIQYF.

The chain has TRBV4-3 and TRBJ1-2, with no clear D. Germline CDR1 and CDR2: LGHNA and YSLEER. This CDR3 is 15 amino acids long. V lost 0 bases to trimming and J lost 1 base, with 9 bases between them. For the CDR3, the DNA is TGCGCCAGCAGCCAAGATGCGAAGAATAACTATGGCTACACCTTC. The encoded protein is CASSQDAKNNYGYTF.

The sample holds one count of this clone. The chain recombines TRBV6-1 with TRBJ2-7, with 11 positions matching TRBD1. Per the germline V gene, CDR1 is MNHNS and CDR2 is SASEGT. J was trimmed by 4 bases and V by 4 bases; bases with no gene match: 21. CDR3 length: 20 amino acids. CDR3 in amino acids: CASSGFNSGTGGRFWYEQYF. The CDR3 bases are TGTGCCAGCAGTGGCTTTAATTCCGGGACAGGGGGAAGGTTCTGGTACGAGCAGTACTTC.

The chain couples TRBV5-6 to TRBJ2-5; TRBD2 matches 9 bases. The CDR3 has 15 amino acids. V dropped 1 base and J dropped 7; count of bases not matched to a gene: 8. CDR1 is SGHDT, CDR2 YYEEEE, per germline. Here the CDR3 DNA reads TGTGCCAGCAGCTTGTGGCGGGGGGGCCTCGGGACCCAGTACTTC. Its translation: CASSLWRGGLGTQYF.

CDR3 in DNA: TGTGCCAGCAGCTTATTAGGGGGACAGGGCTATAGGAATGGCTACACCTTC. This sequence encodes CASSLLGGQGYRNGYTF. The V call is TRBV7-2, the J call TRBJ1-2; 9 positions match TRBD1. Trimming took 2 bases from V and 6 from J; bases not matched to a gene: 13. Germline V gives CDR1 SGHTA, CDR2 FQGNSA. The CDR3 runs to 17 residues.

The chain combines TRBV19 with TRBJ2-1; D uncertain. The CDR3 spans 13 residues. The ends were cut back, 9 bases at V and 8 bases at J, with 17 bases in the middle. Germline V CDR1 and CDR2: LNHDA, SQIVND (reference sequence). The CDR3 DNA is TGTGCCAGCTCGTCTAGAGGTAAGGATGAGCAGTTCTTC. It encodes CASSSRGKDEQFF.

This chain uses TRBV7-2 with TRBJ2-3; 8 bases line up with TRBD2. CDR1 and CDR2 (germline): SGHTA, FQGNSA. The CDR3 loop spans 17 amino acids. Trimming removed 2 bases from V and 1 base from J; junction bases left unmatched: 8. This chain's CDR3 is CASSLNGAGDRTDTQYF. The CDR3, as DNA: TGTGCCAGCAGCTTAAACGGAGCGGGGGACCGCACAGATACGCAGTATTTT.

A remark on this clone: Germline and junction disagree at one end, which may indicate a read error. The genes are TRBV7-7 and TRBJ2-7, with TRBD2 matching 7 bases. CDR3 length: 14 residues. The germline CDR1 and CDR2 sequences are SSHAT and FNYEAQ (reference sequence). The CDR3 DNA reads TGTGCTAGCAGCCTAAAGGGAGGGGTCGGCGAGCAGTACTTC. Translated: CASSLKGGVGEQYF.

This chain joins TRBV27 and TRBJ2-2; 7 bases match TRBD2. Germline values: CDR1 MNHEY, CDR2 SMNVEV (reference sequence). This CDR3 spans 14 amino acids. The V and J ends lost 6 bases and 3 bases, in that order; junction bases with no gene match: 4. Written as DNA, the CDR3 is TGTGCCAGCAGAGCGGGAACAGACACCGGGGAGCTGTTTTTT. Its protein is CASRAGTDTGELFF.

The V gene is TRBV7-8, the J gene TRBJ2-7; 9 bases align to TRBD1. The CDR3 loop spans 14 amino acids. J was trimmed by 2 bases and V by 3 bases; bases with no gene match: 2. CDR1 SGHVS and CDR2 FQNEAQ come from the germline V gene. The CDR3 DNA follows: TGTGCCAGCAGCTTTGGGACAGGGACCTACGAGCAGTACTTC. Its translation: CASSFGTGTYEQYF.

This clone was seen more than once but under ten times. The chain is built from TRBV9 and TRBJ1-1; D might be TRBD1 (6 bases). Per germline, CDR1 SGDLS and CDR2 YYNGEE. The V gene lost 0 bases and the J gene lost 5 bases, with 8 bases spanning the gap. The CDR3 extends over 13 amino acids. This CDR3 reads CASSVAGATEAFF. The DNA of the CDR3 is TGTGCCAGCAGCGTAGCAGGGGCTACTGAAGCTTTCTTT.

The rearrangement links TRBV10-3 to TRBJ2-7; perhaps TRBD1 as D (5 bases). The CDR3 has 14 amino acids. The germline V gene encodes CDR1 ENHRY and CDR2 SYGVKD. V was shortened by 7 bases and J by 2 bases, with 15 bases between the two germline ends. The CDR3 here is CAIKRLQATYEQYF. For the CDR3, the DNA is TGTGCCATCAAGCGCCTACAGGCCACCTACGAGCAGTACTTC.

CDR3 sequence (DNA): TGTGCCAGCAGCTTGGGCAGGGCATACGAGCAGTACTTC. Translated, it gives CASSLGRAYEQYF. The chain employs TRBV11-1 and TRBJ2-7, with D possibly TRBD1 on 5 matching bases. This CDR3 has 13 amino acids. Between the trimmed V and J ends, which lost 3 bases and 4 bases, there was a span of 10 bases. Germline CDR1 reads SGHAT; CDR2 reads FQDESV (reference sequence).

V gene TRBV21-1 combines with J gene TRBJ2-3; whether TRBD2, the table's D call, matches the DNA was not checked. TRBV21-1 counts as a pseudogene. The CDR3 spans 15 residues. Here the CDR3 DNA reads TGTGCCAGCAGCACCCTAGCGGGGGGGCCGTCGACGCAGTATTTT. Translated, it gives CASSTLAGGPSTQYF.